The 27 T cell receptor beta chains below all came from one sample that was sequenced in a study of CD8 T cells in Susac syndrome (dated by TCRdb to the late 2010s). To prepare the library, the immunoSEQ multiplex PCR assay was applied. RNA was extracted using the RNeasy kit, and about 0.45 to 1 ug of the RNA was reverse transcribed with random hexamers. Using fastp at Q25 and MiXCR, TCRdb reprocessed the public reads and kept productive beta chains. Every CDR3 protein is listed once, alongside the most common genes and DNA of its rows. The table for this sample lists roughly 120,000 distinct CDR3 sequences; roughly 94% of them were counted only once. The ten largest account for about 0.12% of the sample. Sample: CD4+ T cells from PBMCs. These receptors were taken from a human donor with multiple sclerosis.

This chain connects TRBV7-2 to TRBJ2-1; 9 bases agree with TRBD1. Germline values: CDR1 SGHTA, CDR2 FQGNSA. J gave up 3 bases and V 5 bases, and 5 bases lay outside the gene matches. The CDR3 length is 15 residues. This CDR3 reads CASSPTGGNYNEQFF. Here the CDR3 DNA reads TGTGCCAGCAGCCCCACAGGGGGCAACTACAATGAGCAGTTCTTC. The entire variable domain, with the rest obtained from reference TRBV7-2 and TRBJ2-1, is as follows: GAGVSQSPSNKVTEKGKDVELRCDPISGHTALYWYRQSLGQGLEFLIYFQGNSAPDKSGLPSDRFSAERTGGSVSTLTIQRTQQEDSAVYLCASSPTGGNYNEQFFGPGTRLTVL.

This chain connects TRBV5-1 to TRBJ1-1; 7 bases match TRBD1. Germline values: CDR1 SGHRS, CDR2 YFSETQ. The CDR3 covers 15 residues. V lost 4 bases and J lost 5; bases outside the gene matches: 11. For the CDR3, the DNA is TGCGCCAGCAGCACGGAGGGGGCCTCGAGGACTGAAGCTTTCTTT. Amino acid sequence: CASSTEGASRTEAFF.

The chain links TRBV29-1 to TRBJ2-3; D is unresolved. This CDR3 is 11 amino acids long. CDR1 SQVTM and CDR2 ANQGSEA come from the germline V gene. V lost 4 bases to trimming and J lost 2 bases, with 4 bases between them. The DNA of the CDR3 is TGCAGCGTTGGTCACACAGATACGCAGTATTTT. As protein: CSVGHTDTQYF.

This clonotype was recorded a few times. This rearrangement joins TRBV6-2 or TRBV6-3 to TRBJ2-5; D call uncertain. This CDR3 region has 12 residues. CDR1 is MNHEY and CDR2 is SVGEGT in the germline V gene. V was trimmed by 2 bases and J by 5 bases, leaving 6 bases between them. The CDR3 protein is CASSYSVETQYF. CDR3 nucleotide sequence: TGTGCCAGCAGTTACAGTGTGGAGACCCAGTACTTC.

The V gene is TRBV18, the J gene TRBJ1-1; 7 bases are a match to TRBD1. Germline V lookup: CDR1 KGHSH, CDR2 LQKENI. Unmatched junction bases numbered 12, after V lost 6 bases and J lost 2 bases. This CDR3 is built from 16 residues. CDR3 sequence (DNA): TGTGCCAGCTCGTGGGGTTCTGGACAGGTTAACACTGAAGCTTTCTTT. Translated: CASSWGSGQVNTEAFF.

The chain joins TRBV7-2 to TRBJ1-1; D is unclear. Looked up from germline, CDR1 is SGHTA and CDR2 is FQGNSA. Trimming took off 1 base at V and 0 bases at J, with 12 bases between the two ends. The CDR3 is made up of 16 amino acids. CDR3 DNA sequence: TGTGCCAGCAGCTTAGAGACCCACTCCATGAACACTGAAGCTTTCTTT. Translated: CASSLETHSMNTEAFF. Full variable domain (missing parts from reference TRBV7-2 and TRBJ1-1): GAGVSQSPSNKVTEKGKDVELRCDPISGHTALYWYRQSLGQGLEFLIYFQGNSAPDKSGLPSDRFSAERTGGSVSTLTIQRTQQEDSAVYLCASSLETHSMNTEAFFGQGTRLTVV.

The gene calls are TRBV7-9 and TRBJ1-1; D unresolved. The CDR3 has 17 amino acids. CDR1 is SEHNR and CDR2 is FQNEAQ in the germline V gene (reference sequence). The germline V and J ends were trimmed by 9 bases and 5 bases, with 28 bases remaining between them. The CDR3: CASRALLFGLMRTEAFF. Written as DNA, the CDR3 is TGTGCCAGTAGGGCCCTTCTTTTCGGCCTCATGAGAACTGAAGCTTTCTTT.

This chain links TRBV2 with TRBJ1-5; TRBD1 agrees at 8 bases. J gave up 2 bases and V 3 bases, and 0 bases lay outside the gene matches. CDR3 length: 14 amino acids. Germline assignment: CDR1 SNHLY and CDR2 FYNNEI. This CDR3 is CASSEGQGNQPQHF. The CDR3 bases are TGTGCCAGCAGTGAGGGACAGGGCAATCAGCCCCAGCATTTT.

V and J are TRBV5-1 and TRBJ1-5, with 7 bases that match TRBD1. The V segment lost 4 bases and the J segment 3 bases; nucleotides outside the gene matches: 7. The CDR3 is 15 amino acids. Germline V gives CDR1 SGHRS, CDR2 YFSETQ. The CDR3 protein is CASSRTGDPNQPQHF. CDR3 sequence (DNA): TGCGCCAGCAGCCGCACAGGGGATCCCAATCAGCCCCAGCATTTT.

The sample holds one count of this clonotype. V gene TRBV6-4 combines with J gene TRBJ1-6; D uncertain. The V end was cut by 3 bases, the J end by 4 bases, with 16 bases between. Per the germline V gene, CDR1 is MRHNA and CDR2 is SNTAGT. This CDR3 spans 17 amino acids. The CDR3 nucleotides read TGTGCCAGCAGTGAACTCCCAGCGAAACTTTATAATTCACCCCTCCACTTT. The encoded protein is CASSELPAKLYNSPLHF.

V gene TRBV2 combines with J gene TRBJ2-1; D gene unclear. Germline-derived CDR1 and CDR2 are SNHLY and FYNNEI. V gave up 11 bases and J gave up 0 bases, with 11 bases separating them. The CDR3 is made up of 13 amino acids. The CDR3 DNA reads TGTGCCTGCCGCGTTGACTCCTACAATGAGCAGTTCTTC. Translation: CACRVDSYNEQFF.

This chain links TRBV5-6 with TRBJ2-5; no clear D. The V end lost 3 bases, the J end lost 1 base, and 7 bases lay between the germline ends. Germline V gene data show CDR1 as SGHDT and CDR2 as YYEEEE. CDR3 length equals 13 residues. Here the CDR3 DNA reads TGTGCCAGCAGCTGGGAATTCCAAGAGACCCAGTACTTC. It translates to CASSWEFQETQYF.

CDR3 region: CASSPGGPKNIQYF. The CDR3 coding sequence is TGTGCCAGCAGCCCCGGGGGCCCCAAAAACATTCAGTACTTC. V is TRBV7-9 and J is TRBJ2-4; possibly TRBD1 or TRBD2 for D (6 bases each). The V gene lost 5 bases and the J gene lost 2 bases, with 10 bases spanning the gap. CDR1 and CDR2 from the germline V gene are SEHNR and FQNEAQ (reference sequence). This CDR3 spans 14 amino acids.

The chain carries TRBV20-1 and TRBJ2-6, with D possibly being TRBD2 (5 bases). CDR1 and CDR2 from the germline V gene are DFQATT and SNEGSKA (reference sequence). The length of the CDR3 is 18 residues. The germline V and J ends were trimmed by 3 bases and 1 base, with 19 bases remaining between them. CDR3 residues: CSASKSRASASGANVLTF. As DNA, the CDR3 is TGCAGTGCTAGCAAGTCGCGGGCTTCAGCGTCTGGGGCCAACGTCCTGACTTTC.

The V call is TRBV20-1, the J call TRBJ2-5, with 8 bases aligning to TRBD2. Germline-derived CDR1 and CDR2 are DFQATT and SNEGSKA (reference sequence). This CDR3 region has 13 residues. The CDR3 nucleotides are TGCAGGCCCCAAAGAGCGGGAGAAGAGACCCAGTACTTC. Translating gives CRPQRAGEETQYF.

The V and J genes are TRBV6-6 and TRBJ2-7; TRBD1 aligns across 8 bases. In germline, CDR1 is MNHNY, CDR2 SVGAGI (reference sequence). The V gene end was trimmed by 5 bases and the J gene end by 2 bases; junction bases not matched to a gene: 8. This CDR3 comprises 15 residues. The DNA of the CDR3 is TGTGCCAGCAGTCCCCCCGGGACAGGACCCTACGAGCAGTACTTC. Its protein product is CASSPPGTGPYEQYF.

CDR3 loop: CASSLLDREAQHF. As DNA, the CDR3 is TGTGCCAGCTCACTACTCGACAGAGAGGCCCAGCATTTT. The chain carries TRBV18 and TRBJ1-5; possibly TRBD1 for D (5 bases). The CDR3 has 13 amino acids. Germline V gene sequence: CDR1 KGHSH, CDR2 LQKENI. The ends were cut back, 4 bases at V and 11 bases at J, with 15 bases in the middle.

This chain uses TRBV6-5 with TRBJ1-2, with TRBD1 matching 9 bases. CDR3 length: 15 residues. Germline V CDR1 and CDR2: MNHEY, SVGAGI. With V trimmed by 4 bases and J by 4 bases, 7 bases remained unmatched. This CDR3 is CASSSPTGGFYGYTF. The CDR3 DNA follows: TGTGCCAGCAGTTCCCCGACAGGGGGATTCTATGGCTACACCTTC.

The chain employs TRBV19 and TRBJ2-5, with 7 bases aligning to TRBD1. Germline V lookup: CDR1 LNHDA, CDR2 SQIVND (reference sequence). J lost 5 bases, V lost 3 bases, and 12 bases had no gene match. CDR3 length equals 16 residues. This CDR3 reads CASSIPRQGRAETQYF. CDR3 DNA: TGTGCCAGTAGTATCCCACGACAGGGACGAGCGGAGACCCAGTACTTC.

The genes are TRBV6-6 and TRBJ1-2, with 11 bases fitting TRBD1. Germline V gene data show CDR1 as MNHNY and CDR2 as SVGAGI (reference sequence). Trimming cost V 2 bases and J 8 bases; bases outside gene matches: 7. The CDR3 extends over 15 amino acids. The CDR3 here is CASSYRGQGAEGYTF. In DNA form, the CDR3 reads TGTGCCAGCAGTTACCGCGGACAGGGGGCTGAGGGCTACACCTTC.

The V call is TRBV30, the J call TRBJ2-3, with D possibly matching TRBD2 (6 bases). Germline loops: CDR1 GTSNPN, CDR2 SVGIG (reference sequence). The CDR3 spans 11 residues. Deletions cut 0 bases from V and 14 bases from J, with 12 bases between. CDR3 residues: CAWSVGGRGYF. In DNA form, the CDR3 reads TGTGCCTGGAGTGTGGGAGGTAGGGGGTATTTT.

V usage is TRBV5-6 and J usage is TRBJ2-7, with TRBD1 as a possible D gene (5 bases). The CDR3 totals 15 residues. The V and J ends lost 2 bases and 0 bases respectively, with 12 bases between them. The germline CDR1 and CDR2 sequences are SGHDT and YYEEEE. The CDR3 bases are TGTGCCAGCAGCTTCAGGGCATTCAGCTCCTACGAGCAGTACTTC. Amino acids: CASSFRAFSSYEQYF.

DNA of the CDR3: TGTGCCATCTGGACAGAGAACTATGGCTACACCTTC. Protein: CAIWTENYGYTF. The V and J genes are TRBV10-3 and TRBJ1-2; perhaps TRBD1 as D (6 bases). This CDR3 is 12 amino acids long. V lost 8 bases to trimming and J lost 2 bases, with 9 bases between them. Germline assignment: CDR1 ENHRY and CDR2 SYGVKD.

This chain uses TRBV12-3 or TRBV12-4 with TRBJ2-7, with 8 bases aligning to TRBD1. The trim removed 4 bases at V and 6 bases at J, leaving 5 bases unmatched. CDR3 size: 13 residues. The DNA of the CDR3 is TGTGCCAGCAGTTCGCAGGGGGCCGGCGAGCAGTACTTC. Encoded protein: CASSSQGAGEQYF.

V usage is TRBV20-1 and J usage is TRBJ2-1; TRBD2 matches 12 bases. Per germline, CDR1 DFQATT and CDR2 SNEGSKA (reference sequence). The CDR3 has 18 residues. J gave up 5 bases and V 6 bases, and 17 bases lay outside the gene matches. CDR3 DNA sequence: TGCAGTGCGCTCCGAATTTGGGCTAGCGGGAGGGCCGACAATGAGCAGTTCTTC. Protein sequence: CSALRIWASGRADNEQFF.

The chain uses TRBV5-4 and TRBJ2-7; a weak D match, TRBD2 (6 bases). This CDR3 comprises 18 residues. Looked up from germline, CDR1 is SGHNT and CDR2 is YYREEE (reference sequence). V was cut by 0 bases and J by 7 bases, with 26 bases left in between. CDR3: CASSLASFSIPGGGEQYF. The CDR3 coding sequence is TGTGCCAGCAGCTTGGCTTCCTTCTCCATCCCCGGGGGAGGTGAGCAGTACTTC.

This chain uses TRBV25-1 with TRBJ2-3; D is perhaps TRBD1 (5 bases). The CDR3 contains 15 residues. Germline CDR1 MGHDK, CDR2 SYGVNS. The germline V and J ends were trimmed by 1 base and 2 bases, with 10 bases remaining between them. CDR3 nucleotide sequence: TGTGCCAGCAGTGAATGGCAGGGCGACACAGATACGCAGTATTTT. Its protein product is CASSEWQGDTDTQYF.